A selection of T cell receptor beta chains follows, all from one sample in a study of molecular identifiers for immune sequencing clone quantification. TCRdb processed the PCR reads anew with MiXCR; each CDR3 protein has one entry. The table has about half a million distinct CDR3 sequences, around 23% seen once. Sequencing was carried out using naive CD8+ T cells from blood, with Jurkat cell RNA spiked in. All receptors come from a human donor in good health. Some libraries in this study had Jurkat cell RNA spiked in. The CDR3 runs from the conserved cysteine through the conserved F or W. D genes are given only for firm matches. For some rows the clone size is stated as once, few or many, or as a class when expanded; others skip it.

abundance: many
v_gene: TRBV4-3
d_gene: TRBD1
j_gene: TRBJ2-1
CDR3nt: TGCGCCAGCAGCCAAGATATAGGGACAGCTACCTACAATGAGCAGTTCTTC
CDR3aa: CASSQDIGTATYNEQFF

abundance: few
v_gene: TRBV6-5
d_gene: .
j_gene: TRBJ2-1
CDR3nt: TGTGCCAGCAGTTACCAACCGATGGGTGAGCAGTTCTTC
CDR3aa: CASSYQPMGEQFF

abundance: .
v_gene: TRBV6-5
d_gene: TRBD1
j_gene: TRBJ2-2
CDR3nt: TGTGCCAGCTCAGCTGGGACAGGGTCTCTTACCGGGGAGCTGTTTTTT
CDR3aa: CASSAGTGSLTGELFF

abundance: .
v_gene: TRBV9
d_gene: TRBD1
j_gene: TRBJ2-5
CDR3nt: TGTGCCAGCAGCCCCCGGACAGGGGAAGAGCCCCAGTACTTC
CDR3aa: CASSPRTGEEPQYF

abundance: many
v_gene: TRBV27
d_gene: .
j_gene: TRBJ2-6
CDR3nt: TGTGCCAGCAGTTTATTAGGGGGTTCTGGGGCCAACGTCCTGACTTTC
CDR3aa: CASSLLGGSGANVLTF

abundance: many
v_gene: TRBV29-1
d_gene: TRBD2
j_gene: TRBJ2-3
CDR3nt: TGCAGCGGGTGGGTGACCCAGCGGGGGGCCCGCACAGATACGCAGTATTTT
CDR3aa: CSGWVTQRGARTDTQYF

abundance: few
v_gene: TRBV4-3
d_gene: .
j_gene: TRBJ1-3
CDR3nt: TGCGCCAGCAGCCAAGATTCAGAAGGACCCTCTGGAAACACCATATATTTT
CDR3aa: CASSQDSEGPSGNTIYF

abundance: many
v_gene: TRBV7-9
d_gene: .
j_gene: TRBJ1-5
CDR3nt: TGTGCCAGCAGCTTCGGGACCGATTTCGATCAGCCCCAGCATTTT
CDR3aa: CASSFGTDFDQPQHF

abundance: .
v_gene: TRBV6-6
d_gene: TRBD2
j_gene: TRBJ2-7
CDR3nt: TGTGCCAGCAGTTACTCCCGACTAGCGGGGGAAACCTACGAGCAGTACTTC
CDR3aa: CASSYSRLAGETYEQYF

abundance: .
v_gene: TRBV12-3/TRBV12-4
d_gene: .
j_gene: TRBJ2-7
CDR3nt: TGTGCCAGCAGTTTCTGGCAGGGAAACTACGAGCAGTACTTC
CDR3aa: CASSFWQGNYEQYF

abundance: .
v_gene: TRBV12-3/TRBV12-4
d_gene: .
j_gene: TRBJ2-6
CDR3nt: TGTGCCAGCAGTTCTCCCGGTCAAGTCGGGGCCAACGTCCTGACTTTC
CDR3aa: CASSSPGQVGANVLTF

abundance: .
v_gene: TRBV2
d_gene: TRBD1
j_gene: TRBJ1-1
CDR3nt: TGTTCCAGCAGGGGGGGGGTGAACACTGAAGCTTTCTTT
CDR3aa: CSSRGGVNTEAFF

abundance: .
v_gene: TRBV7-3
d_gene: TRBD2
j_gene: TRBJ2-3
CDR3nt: TGTGCCAGCAGCAAAAGCGGGGCTAGCACAGGTACGCAGTATTTT
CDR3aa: CASSKSGASTGTQYF

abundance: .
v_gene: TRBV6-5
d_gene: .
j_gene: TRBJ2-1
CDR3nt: TGTGCCAGCAGTTACTCTTGGGGCTCCTCCTACAATGAGCAGTTCTTC
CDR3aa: CASSYSWGSSYNEQFF

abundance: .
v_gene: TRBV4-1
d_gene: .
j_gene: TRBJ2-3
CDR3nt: TGCGCCAGCAGCCAAGAATACCCACGCACAGATACGCAGTATTTT
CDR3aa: CASSQEYPRTDTQYF

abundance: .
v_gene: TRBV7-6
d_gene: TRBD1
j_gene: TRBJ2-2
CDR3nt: TGTGCCAGCAGCTTAGCTTTGGGCAGGGGGCTGCACACCGGGGAGCTGTTTTTT
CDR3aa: CASSLALGRGLHTGELFF

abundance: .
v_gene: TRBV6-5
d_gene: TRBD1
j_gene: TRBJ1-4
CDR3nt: TGTGCCAGCAGTTACCGGGACAGGGTCGAGGAAAAACTGTTTTTT
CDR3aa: CASSYRDRVEEKLFF

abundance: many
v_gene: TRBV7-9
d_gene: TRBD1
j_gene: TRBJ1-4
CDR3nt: TGTGCCAGCAGCTGGAGATGGGACAGGGATGAAAAACTGTTTTTT
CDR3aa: CASSWRWDRDEKLFF

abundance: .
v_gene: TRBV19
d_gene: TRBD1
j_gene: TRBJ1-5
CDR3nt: TGTGCCAGTAGTATAAGAGGGGGCGATCAGCCCCAGCATTTT
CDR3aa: CASSIRGGDQPQHF

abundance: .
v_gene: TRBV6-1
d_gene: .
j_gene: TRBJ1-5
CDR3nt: TGTGCCAGCAGGGAGGATCGGCCCCAGCATTTT
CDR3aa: CASREDRPQHF

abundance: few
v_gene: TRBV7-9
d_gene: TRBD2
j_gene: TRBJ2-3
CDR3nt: TGTGCCAGCAGCGATACCCAACTAGCGACAGATACGCAGTATTTT
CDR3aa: CASSDTQLATDTQYF

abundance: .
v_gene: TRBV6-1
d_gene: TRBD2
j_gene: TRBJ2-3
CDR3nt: TGTGCCAGCAGTCTTGGCGGGGGGGCCACAAATACGCAGTATTTT
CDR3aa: CASSLGGGATNTQYF

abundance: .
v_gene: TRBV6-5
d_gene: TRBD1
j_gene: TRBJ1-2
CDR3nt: TGTGCCAGCAGCCAGACAGGGGGGGGATCCTATGGCTACACCTTC
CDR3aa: CASSQTGGGSYGYTF

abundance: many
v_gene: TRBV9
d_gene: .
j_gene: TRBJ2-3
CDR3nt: TGTGCCAGCAGCGTAGAGGGGAGTACAGATACGCAGTATTTT
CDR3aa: CASSVEGSTDTQYF

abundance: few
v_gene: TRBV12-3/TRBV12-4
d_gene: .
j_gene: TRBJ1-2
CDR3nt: TGTGCCAGCAGCCCTTCCACAGGGTCCTATGGCTACACCTTC
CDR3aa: CASSPSTGSYGYTF

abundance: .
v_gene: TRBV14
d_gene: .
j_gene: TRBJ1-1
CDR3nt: TGTGCCAGCAGCCACGGTCAGGGCACTGAAGCTTTCTTT
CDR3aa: CASSHGQGTEAFF

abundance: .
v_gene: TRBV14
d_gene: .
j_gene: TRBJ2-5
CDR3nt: TGTGCCGGCAGCCAAGGCGCGGAATGGGCGGTGGAGACCCAGTACTTC
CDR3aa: CAGSQGAEWAVETQYF

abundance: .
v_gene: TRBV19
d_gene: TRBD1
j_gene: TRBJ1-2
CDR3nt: TGTGCCAGTAGTCCGCCGACAGGGGGCCTTGCTGGCTACACCTTC
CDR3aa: CASSPPTGGLAGYTF

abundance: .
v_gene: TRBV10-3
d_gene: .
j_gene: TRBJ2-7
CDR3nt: TGTGCCATCAGTCACGGACCGGCGGGAAAAAATTACGAGCAGTACTTC
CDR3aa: CAISHGPAGKNYEQYF

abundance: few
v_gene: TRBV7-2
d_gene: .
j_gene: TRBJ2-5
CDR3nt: TGTGCCAGCAGCCCTAGGGAAGGGGAGACCCAGTACTTC
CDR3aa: CASSPREGETQYF

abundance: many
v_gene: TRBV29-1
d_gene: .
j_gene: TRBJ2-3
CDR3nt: TGCAGCGTTGTGAGGGATACGCAGTATTTT
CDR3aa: CSVVRDTQYF

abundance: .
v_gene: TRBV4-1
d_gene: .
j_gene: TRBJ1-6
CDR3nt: TGCGCCAGCAGCCAGACAGGAGGTAATTCACCCCTCCACTTT
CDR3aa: CASSQTGGNSPLHF